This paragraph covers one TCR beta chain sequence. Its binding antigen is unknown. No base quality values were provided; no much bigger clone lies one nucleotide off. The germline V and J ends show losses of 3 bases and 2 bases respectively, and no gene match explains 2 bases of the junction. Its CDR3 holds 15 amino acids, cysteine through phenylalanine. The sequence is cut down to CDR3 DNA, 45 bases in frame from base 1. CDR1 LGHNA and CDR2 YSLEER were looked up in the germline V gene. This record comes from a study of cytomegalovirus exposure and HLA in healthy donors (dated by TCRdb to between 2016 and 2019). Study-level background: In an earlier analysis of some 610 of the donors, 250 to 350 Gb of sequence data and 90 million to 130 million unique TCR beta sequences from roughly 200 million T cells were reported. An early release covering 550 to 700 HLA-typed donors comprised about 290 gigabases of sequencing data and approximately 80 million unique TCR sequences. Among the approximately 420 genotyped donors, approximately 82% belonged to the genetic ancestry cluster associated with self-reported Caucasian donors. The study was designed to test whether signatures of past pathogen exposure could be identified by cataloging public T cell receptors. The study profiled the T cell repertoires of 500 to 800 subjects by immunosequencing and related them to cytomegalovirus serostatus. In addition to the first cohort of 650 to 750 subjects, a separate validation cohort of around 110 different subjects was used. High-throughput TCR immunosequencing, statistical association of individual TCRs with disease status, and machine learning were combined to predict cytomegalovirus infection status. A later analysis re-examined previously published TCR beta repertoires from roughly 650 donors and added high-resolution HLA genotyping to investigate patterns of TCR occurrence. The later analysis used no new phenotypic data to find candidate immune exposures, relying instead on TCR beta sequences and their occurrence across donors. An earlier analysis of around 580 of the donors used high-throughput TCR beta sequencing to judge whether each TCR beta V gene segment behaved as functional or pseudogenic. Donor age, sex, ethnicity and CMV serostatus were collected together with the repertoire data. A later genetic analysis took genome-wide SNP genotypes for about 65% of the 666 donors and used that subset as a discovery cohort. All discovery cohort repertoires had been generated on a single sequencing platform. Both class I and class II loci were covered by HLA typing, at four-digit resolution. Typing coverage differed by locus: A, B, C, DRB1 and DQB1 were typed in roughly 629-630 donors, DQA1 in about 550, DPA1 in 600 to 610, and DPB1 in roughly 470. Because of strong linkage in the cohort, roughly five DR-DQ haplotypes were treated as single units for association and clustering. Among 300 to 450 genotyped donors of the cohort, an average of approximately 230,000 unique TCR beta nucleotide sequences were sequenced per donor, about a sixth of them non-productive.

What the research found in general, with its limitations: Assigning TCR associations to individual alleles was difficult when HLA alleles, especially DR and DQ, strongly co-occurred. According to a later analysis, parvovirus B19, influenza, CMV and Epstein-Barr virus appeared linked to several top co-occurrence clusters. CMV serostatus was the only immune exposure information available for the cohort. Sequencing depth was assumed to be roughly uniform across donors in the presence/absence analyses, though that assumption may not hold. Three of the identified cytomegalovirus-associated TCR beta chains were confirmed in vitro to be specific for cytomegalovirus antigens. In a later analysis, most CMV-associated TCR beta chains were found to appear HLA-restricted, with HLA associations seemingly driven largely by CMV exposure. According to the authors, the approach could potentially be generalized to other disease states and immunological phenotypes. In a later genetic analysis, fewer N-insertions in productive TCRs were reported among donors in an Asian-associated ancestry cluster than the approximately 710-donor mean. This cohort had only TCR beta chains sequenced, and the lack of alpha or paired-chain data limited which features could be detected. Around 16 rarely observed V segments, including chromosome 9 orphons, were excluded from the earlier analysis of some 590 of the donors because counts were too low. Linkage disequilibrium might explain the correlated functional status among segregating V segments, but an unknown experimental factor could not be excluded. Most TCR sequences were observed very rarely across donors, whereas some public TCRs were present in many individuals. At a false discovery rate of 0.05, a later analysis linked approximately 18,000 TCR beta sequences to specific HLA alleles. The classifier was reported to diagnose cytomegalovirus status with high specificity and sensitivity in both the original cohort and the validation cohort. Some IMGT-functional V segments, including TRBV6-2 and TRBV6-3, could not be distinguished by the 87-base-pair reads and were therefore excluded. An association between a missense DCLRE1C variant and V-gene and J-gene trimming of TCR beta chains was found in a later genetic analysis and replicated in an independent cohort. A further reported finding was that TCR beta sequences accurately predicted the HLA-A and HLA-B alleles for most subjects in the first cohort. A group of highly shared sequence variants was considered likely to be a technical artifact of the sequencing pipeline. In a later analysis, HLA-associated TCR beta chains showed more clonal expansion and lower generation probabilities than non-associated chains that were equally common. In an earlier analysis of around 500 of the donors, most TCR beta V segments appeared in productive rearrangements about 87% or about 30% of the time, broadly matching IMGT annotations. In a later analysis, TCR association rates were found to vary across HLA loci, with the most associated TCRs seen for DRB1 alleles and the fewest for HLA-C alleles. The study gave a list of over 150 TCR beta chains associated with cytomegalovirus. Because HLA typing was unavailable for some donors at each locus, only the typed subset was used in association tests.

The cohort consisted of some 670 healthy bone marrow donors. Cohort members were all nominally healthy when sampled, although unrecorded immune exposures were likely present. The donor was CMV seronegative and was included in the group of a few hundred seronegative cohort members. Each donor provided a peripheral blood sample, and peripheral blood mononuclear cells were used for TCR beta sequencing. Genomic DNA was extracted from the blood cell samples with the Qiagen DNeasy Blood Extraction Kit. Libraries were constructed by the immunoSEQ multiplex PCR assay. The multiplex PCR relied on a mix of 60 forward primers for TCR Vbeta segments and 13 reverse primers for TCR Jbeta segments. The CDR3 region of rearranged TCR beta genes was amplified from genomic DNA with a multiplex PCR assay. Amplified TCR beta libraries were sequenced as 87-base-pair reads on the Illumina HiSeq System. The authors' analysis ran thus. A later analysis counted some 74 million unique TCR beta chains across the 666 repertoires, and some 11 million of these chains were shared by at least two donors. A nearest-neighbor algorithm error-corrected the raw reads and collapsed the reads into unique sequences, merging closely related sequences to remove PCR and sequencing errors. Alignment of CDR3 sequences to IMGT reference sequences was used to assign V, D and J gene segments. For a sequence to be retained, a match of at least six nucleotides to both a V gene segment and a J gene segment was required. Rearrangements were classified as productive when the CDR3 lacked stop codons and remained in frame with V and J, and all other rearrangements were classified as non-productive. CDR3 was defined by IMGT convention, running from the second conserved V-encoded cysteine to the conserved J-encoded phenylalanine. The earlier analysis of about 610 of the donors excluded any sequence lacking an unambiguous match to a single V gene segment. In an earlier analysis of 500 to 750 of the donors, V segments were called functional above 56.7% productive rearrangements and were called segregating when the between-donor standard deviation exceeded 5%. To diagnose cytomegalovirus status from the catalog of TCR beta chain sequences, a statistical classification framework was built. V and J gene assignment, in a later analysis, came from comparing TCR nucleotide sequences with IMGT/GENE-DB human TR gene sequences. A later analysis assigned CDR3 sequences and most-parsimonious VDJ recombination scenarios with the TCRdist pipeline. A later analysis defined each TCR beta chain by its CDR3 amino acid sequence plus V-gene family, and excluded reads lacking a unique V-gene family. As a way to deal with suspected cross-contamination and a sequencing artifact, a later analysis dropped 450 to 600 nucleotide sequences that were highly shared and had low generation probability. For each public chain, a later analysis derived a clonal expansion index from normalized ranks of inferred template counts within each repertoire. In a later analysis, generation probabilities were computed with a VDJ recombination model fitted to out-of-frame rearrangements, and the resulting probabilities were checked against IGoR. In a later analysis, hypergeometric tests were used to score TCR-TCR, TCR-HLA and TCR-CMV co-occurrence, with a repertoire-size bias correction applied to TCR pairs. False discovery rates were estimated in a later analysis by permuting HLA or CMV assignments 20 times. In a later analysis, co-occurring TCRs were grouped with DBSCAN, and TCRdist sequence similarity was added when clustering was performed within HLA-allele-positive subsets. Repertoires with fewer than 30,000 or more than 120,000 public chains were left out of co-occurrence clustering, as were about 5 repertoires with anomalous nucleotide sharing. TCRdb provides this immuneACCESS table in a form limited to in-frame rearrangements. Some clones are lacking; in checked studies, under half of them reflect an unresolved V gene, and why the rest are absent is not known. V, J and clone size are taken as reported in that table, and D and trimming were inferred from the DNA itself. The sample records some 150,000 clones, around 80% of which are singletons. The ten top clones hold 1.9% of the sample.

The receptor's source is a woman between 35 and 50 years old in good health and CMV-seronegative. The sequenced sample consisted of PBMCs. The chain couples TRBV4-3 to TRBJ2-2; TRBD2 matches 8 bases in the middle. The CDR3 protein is CASSQLAGNTGELFF. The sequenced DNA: TGCGCCAGCAGCCAGTTAGCGGGAAACACCGGGGAGCTGTTTTTT.